This TCR beta chain was identified in a study of neoadjuvant nivolumab and ipilimumab in lung cancer (dated by TCRdb to 2019 to 2021). With respect to the entire study: Nivolumab was given at 3 mg/kg intravenously on days 1, 15 and 29, and the combination arm added ipilimumab 1 mg/kg on day 1 only. Seven patients had matched pretherapy and resected tumor pairs analyzed, with four treated with nivolumab and three with nivolumab plus ipilimumab. The trial treated fewer than 45 patients with operable NSCLC: roughly 23 were randomized to nivolumab monotherapy and approximately 20 to nivolumab plus ipilimumab. TCR repertoires were compared between pretherapy (baseline) peripheral blood and tumors resected at surgery after neoadjuvant immune checkpoint blockade. The primary trial endpoint was the major pathologic response (MPR) rate in the intention-to-treat population in each study arm. General conclusions and limits of the study: A small number of samples was subjected to TCR sequencing. From pretherapy to surgery, tumor T-cell richness and clonality went up in three of three dual-therapy tumors, versus only two of four nivolumab-treated tumors. Richness in tumors resected after neoadjuvant therapy showed a positive correlation with pretherapy blood TCR richness (Spearman R of about 0.82). Resected tumors had greater TCR richness and clonality than tumor-adjacent uninvolved lung, and increases were observed in more dual-therapy-treated tumors. No significant correlation was found between TCR clonality and pathologic tumor regression, and only one major-pathologic-response sample was available for the clonality analysis.

Notes on this clone: The clone's antigen remains unknown. Per-base quality was not reported, and no clone a single base away is much larger than it.

The CDR3 holds 16 amino acids from the cysteine to the phenylalanine. Solely the CDR3 DNA is kept, with 48 bases framed from the first base. As encoded in the germline V gene, CDR1 is SQVTM while CDR2 is ANQGSEA. Trimmed from V: 8 bases; trimmed from J: 2 bases; junction bases lacking a gene match: 10. Library preparation used the immunoSEQ multiplex PCR assay. The authors' analysis ran thus. Repertoires were summarized in terms of richness and clonality, and significantly expanded and contracted clones between pre- and post-therapy samples were identified. TCRdb took over this immuneACCESS table, retaining in-frame rearrangements with V and J assigned. Such tables are incomplete; in checked studies, under half of the missing clones stem from an unresolved V gene, and the remainder is unexplained. The V and J calls and clone size come from that table; D and trimming were worked out from the DNA. Recorded for this sample are 20,000 to 25,000 clones; 82% of them occurred a single time. The top ten clonotypes cover about 21% of the sample.

This sample's time point label indicates: pretherapy, before neoadjuvant immune checkpoint inhibitors. Samples were obtained from the phase 2 randomized NEOSTAR trial, in which neoadjuvant nivolumab or nivolumab plus ipilimumab followed by surgery was tested in operable NSCLC. The sequence is built from TRBV29-1 and TRBJ2-4; 12 bases in between match TRBD1. The source is an adult with non-small cell lung cancer. The starting material was peripheral blood, obtained before neoadjuvant nivolumab, alone or with ipilimumab. The CDR3 amino acid sequence is: CSIRGTGGRSKNIQYF. The DNA sequence follows: TGCAGCATTCGCGGGACAGGGGGCCGATCCAAAAACATTCAGTACTTC.